These T cell receptor beta chains were read from a single sample in a study of radiation and T cells in renal cell carcinoma. Produced via immunoSEQ multiplex PCR; TCRdb's table is partial and in-frame only. This table has roughly 45,000 clones, around four fifths appearing once. The sequences come from blood, collected from a patient whose treatment included radiotherapy and nephrectomy. These receptors came from a woman in her 70s with renal cell carcinoma. CDR3s include the opening cysteine and the closing phenylalanine or tryptophan. The D gene is left open where the match is weak. Size values are once, few and many counts, or a class for expanded clones, and some rows have none.

D gene: TRBD2; clone size: NA; J gene: TRBJ2-7; V gene: TRBV29-1; CDR3 protein: CSVETGTSDSYEQYF; CDR3 DNA: TGCAGCGTTGAAACCGGGACTAGCGACTCCTACGAGCAGTACTTC
D gene: NA; clone size: NA; J gene: TRBJ1-2; V gene: TRBV6-1; CDR3 protein: CASRSSGTGDNGYTF; CDR3 DNA: TGTGCCAGCAGATCCAGTGGGACGGGGGATAATGGCTACACCTTC
D gene: NA; clone size: NA; J gene: TRBJ2-3; V gene: TRBV7-2; CDR3 protein: CASTYSDSNADTQYF; CDR3 DNA: TGTGCCAGCACCTATAGCGATTCTAACGCAGATACGCAGTATTTT
D gene: NA; clone size: once; J gene: TRBJ2-2; V gene: TRBV29-1; CDR3 protein: CSARAGGELFF; CDR3 DNA: TGCAGCGCCAGGGCGGGCGGGGAGCTGTTTTTT
D gene: NA; clone size: NA; J gene: TRBJ1-6; V gene: TRBV19; CDR3 protein: CASSILAEANSPLHF; CDR3 DNA: TGTGCCAGTAGTATTTTGGCAGAAGCTAATTCACCCCTCCACTTT
D gene: TRBD2; clone size: NA; J gene: TRBJ2-3; V gene: TRBV6-4; CDR3 protein: CASSVREATKREGRDTQYF; CDR3 DNA: TGTGCCAGCAGCGTCCGCGAAGCGACCAAGCGGGAGGGGAGGGATACGCAGTATTTT
D gene: NA; clone size: NA; J gene: TRBJ2-5; V gene: TRBV18; CDR3 protein: CASSPKKRGSSFQETQYF; CDR3 DNA: TGTGCCAGCTCACCAAAAAAACGAGGGAGTTCCTTCCAAGAGACCCAGTACTTC
D gene: NA; clone size: NA; J gene: TRBJ1-2; V gene: TRBV4-1; CDR3 protein: CASSQDVRPDTGYTF; CDR3 DNA: TGCGCCAGCAGCCAAGATGTAAGGCCAGACACTGGCTACACCTTC
D gene: NA; clone size: NA; J gene: TRBJ2-5; V gene: TRBV4-1; CDR3 protein: CASRSKLGSGQETQYF; CDR3 DNA: TGCGCCAGCAGGTCTAAGCTCGGAAGCGGACAAGAGACCCAGTACTTC
D gene: NA; clone size: NA; J gene: TRBJ1-2; V gene: TRBV5-1; CDR3 protein: CASSRDGFYGYTF; CDR3 DNA: TGCGCCAGCAGCCGGGACGGGTTCTATGGCTACACCTTC
D gene: TRBD1; clone size: few; J gene: TRBJ1-6; V gene: TRBV27; CDR3 protein: CASSRDSPTYNSPLHF; CDR3 DNA: TGTGCCAGCAGTCGGGACAGTCCGACCTATAATTCACCCCTCCACTTT
D gene: TRBD2; clone size: NA; J gene: TRBJ2-1; V gene: TRBV6-1; CDR3 protein: CASSLAGGPVNEQFF; CDR3 DNA: TGTGCCAGCAGCCTAGCGGGGGGGCCCGTCAATGAGCAGTTCTTC
D gene: NA; clone size: NA; J gene: TRBJ2-3; V gene: TRBV10-3; CDR3 protein: CATSTPGGPSTDTQYF; CDR3 DNA: TGTGCCACCTCTACACCCGGCGGACCGAGCACAGATACGCAGTATTTT
D gene: NA; clone size: few; J gene: TRBJ1-1; V gene: TRBV30; CDR3 protein: CAWSVSSDTEAFF; CDR3 DNA: TGTGCCTGGAGTGTATCGAGTGATACTGAAGCTTTCTTT
D gene: TRBD1; clone size: NA; J gene: TRBJ1-4; V gene: TRBV6-1; CDR3 protein: CASTGDRADEKLFF; CDR3 DNA: TGTGCCAGCACTGGGGACAGGGCCGATGAAAAACTGTTTTTT
D gene: NA; clone size: once; J gene: TRBJ1-1; V gene: TRBV27; CDR3 protein: CASSYLQGLEAFF; CDR3 DNA: TGTGCCAGCAGTTATCTCCAGGGGCTCGAAGCTTTCTTT
D gene: NA; clone size: few; J gene: TRBJ2-1; V gene: TRBV7-3; CDR3 protein: CASSLNGLGTTNEQFF; CDR3 DNA: TGTGCCAGCAGCTTAAATGGACTAGGGACAACGAATGAGCAGTTCTTC
D gene: NA; clone size: NA; J gene: TRBJ1-1; V gene: TRBV5-1; CDR3 protein: CASSLSYGAEAFF; CDR3 DNA: TGCGCCAGCAGCTTATCTTACGGCGCTGAAGCTTTCTTT
D gene: NA; clone size: NA; J gene: TRBJ2-7; V gene: TRBV11-2; CDR3 protein: CASSLDGVGEQYF; CDR3 DNA: TGTGCCAGCAGCTTAGACGGTGTGGGCGAGCAGTACTTC
D gene: TRBD1; clone size: NA; J gene: TRBJ1-1; V gene: TRBV13; CDR3 protein: CASSPTGGEGYTEAFF; CDR3 DNA: TGTGCCAGCAGCCCAACAGGGGGCGAAGGATACACTGAAGCTTTCTTT
D gene: NA; clone size: NA; J gene: TRBJ2-5; V gene: TRBV5-4; CDR3 protein: CASSLGHAGQETQYF; CDR3 DNA: TGTGCCAGCAGCTTGGGACATGCGGGACAAGAGACCCAGTACTTC
D gene: NA; clone size: NA; J gene: TRBJ2-2; V gene: TRBV9; CDR3 protein: CASSPAGGPSTGELFF; CDR3 DNA: TGTGCCAGCAGCCCCGCCGGGGGACCCTCCACCGGGGAGCTGTTTTTT
D gene: NA; clone size: NA; J gene: TRBJ1-1; V gene: TRBV6-9; CDR3 protein: CATGHMNTEAFF; CDR3 DNA: TGTGCCACCGGACACATGAACACTGAAGCTTTCTTT
D gene: NA; clone size: NA; J gene: TRBJ2-7; V gene: TRBV6-5; CDR3 protein: CASSYSTSGSYEQYF; CDR3 DNA: TGTGCCAGCAGTTACTCGACATCGGGCTCCTACGAGCAGTACTTC
D gene: TRBD1; clone size: NA; J gene: TRBJ2-7; V gene: TRBV2; CDR3 protein: CASSGDRVPYEQYF; CDR3 DNA: TGTGCCAGCAGTGGAGACAGGGTTCCCTACGAGCAGTACTTC
D gene: NA; clone size: NA; J gene: TRBJ2-7; V gene: TRBV6-6; CDR3 protein: CASSYGTTYEQYF; CDR3 DNA: TGTGCCAGCAGTTATGGTACAACCTACGAGCAGTACTTC
D gene: NA; clone size: NA; J gene: TRBJ2-3; V gene: TRBV2; CDR3 protein: CASSPTAKQYYF; CDR3 DNA: TGTGCCAGCAGTCCAACAGCGAAGCAGTATTATTTT
D gene: TRBD1; clone size: once; J gene: TRBJ2-7; V gene: TRBV27; CDR3 protein: CASSLQGRDSYEQYF; CDR3 DNA: TGTGCCAGCAGTCTACAGGGGCGTGACTCCTACGAGCAGTACTTC
D gene: NA; clone size: NA; J gene: TRBJ2-6; V gene: TRBV4-3; CDR3 protein: CASSQDRWSSGANVLTF; CDR3 DNA: TGCGCCAGCAGCCAAGATCGATGGAGCTCTGGGGCCAACGTCCTGACTTTC
D gene: NA; clone size: once; J gene: TRBJ1-1; V gene: TRBV19; CDR3 protein: CASRELGALNTEAFF; CDR3 DNA: TGTGCCAGTAGGGAATTGGGGGCTTTGAACACTGAAGCTTTCTTT
D gene: NA; clone size: NA; J gene: TRBJ1-2; V gene: TRBV18; CDR3 protein: CASSPTPDGYGYTF; CDR3 DNA: TGTGCCAGCTCACCAACCCCGGACGGATATGGCTACACCTTC
D gene: TRBD2; clone size: NA; J gene: TRBJ2-3; V gene: TRBV7-8; CDR3 protein: CASSVGVSGSGSVYTQYF; CDR3 DNA: TGTGCCAGCAGCGTAGGGGTTTCGGGTAGCGGGAGTGTCTATACGCAGTATTTT
D gene: TRBD1; clone size: NA; J gene: TRBJ1-2; V gene: TRBV27; CDR3 protein: CASSYRGDFGYTF; CDR3 DNA: TGTGCCAGCAGTTACAGGGGGGACTTTGGCTACACCTTC
D gene: NA; clone size: NA; J gene: TRBJ1-3; V gene: TRBV5-1; CDR3 protein: CASSLEGTGRGHTIYF; CDR3 DNA: TGCGCCAGCAGCTTGGAGGGTACTGGCCGCGGACACACCATATATTTT
D gene: TRBD2; clone size: NA; J gene: TRBJ2-3; V gene: TRBV5-1; CDR3 protein: CASSLGVAGNTDTQYF; CDR3 DNA: TGCGCCAGCAGCTTGGGGGTAGCGGGGAACACAGATACGCAGTATTTT
D gene: NA; clone size: once; J gene: TRBJ1-4; V gene: TRBV14; CDR3 protein: CASSQGASEKLFF; CDR3 DNA: TGTGCCAGCAGCCAGGGGGCGAGTGAAAAACTGTTTTTT
D gene: NA; clone size: few; J gene: TRBJ2-3; V gene: TRBV7-3; CDR3 protein: CASSLNPITDTQYF; CDR3 DNA: TGTGCCAGCAGCCTTAATCCCATCACAGATACGCAGTATTTT